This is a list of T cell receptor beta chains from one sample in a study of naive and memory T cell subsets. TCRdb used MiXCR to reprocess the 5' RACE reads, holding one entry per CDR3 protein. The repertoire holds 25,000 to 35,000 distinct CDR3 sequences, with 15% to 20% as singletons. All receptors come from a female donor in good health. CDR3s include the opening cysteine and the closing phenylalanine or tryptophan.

CASSPRSDSHNEQFF	TRBV7-9	TRBJ2-1
CSANTGSNYGYTF	TRBV20-1	TRBJ1-2
CASSRTGTNQPQHF	TRBV12-3/TRBV12-4	TRBJ1-5
CASTPAAGGFGTGELFF	TRBV6-2/TRBV6-3	TRBJ2-2
CSAIRPGSYTEAFF	TRBV29-1	TRBJ1-1
CSAKAGGTEAFF	TRBV20-1	TRBJ1-1
CASSFARGTEAFF	TRBV5-4	TRBJ1-1
CSARDPVSGGQPQHF	TRBV20-1	TRBJ1-5
CASRRQGDGYTF	TRBV12-3/TRBV12-4	TRBJ1-2
CSAGRGAGQPQHF	TRBV29-1	TRBJ1-5
CASSVGAMNTEAFF	TRBV9	TRBJ1-1
CSALLGGSYEQYF	TRBV20-1	TRBJ2-7
CASSLAVRQAHTGELFF	TRBV5-1	TRBJ2-2
CSAPFGMNTEAFF	TRBV20-1	TRBJ1-1